The rows below give T cell receptor beta chains drawn from one sample of a study of blood T cells in healthy people across ages. MiXCR, run by TCRdb on the 5' RACE reads, gives a single entry per CDR3 protein. The sample yields some 370,000 distinct CDR3 sequences, about half seen once. Sequenced: blood. All receptors derive from a man between 60 and 75 years old in good health. Each CDR3 is given with its conserved first and last residue. The D gene is left open where the match is weak. Size tells how often a clone was seen (once, few, many) or the class of an expanded clone, and some rows leave it out.

abundance	v_gene	d_gene	j_gene	CDR3nt	CDR3aa
few	TRBV10-2	-	TRBJ2-6	TGCGCCAGCAGTGCCCAGGGTACTGGGGCCAACGTCCTGACTTTC	CASSAQGTGANVLTF
few	TRBV5-1	-	TRBJ2-3	TGCGCCAGCAGCTTGGAAGGTCGCCCCACAGATACGCAGTATTTT	CASSLEGRPTDTQYF
-	TRBV20-1	-	TRBJ2-7	TGCAGTGCTAGAGATCGGGGCCGCGGCTGGGAGTCCGAGCAGTACTTC	CSARDRGRGWESEQYF
few	TRBV15	-	TRBJ2-1	TGTGCCACCAGCAGAGATTTTGGGGATGAGCAGTTCTTC	CATSRDFGDEQFF
-	TRBV7-2	TRBD2	TRBJ2-1	TGTGCCAGCAGCCGCCGGACTAGCGGGAGGCCCAATGAGCAGTTCTTC	CASSRRTSGRPNEQFF
-	TRBV5-1	TRBD1	TRBJ2-3	TGCGCCAGCAGCCGTCTAACGGGACAGGGCTTAGATACGCAGTATTTT	CASSRLTGQGLDTQYF
-	TRBV7-2	TRBD1	TRBJ2-1	TGTGCCAGCAGCTTAGGGGTCGGGACAGGGGGCCTTGAGCAGTTCTTC	CASSLGVGTGGLEQFF
few	TRBV5-1	-	TRBJ2-3	TGCGCCAGCAACGGCGGTCGCACAGATACGCAGTATTTT	CASNGGRTDTQYF
-	TRBV15	TRBD1	TRBJ2-7	TGTGCCACCAGCAGAGACAGGGGGCGCTTCGAGCAGTACTTC	CATSRDRGRFEQYF
-	TRBV5-1	-	TRBJ2-1	TGCGCCAGCAGCCTCGGTGTAGGGGGAGGCTCCTACAATGAGCAGTTCTTC	CASSLGVGGGSYNEQFF
many	TRBV28	TRBD2	TRBJ2-1	TGTGCCAGCAGGGCCGGCGGGAGCTCGGGGGGTGAGCAGTTCTTC	CASRAGGSSGGEQFF
few	TRBV20-1	TRBD1	TRBJ1-2	TGCAGTGCCTTACGTCGGACAGGGAACTATGGCTACACCTTC	CSALRRTGNYGYTF
few	TRBV7-2	-	TRBJ2-1	TGTGCCAGCAGCAACCGGATCGGCTCCGGTGGGGATGAGCAGTTCTTC	CASSNRIGSGGDEQFF
-	TRBV10-1	TRBD1	TRBJ2-5	TGCGCCAGCCCAAACCCGGGACAGGGGAAGAATGAGCAGTACTTC	CASPNPGQGKNEQYF
-	TRBV7-2	TRBD2	TRBJ2-7	TGTGCCAGCAGCTCCGGGCTAGCGGCCTCCTACGAGCAGTACTTC	CASSSGLAASYEQYF
few	TRBV7-9	-	TRBJ2-3	TGTGCCAGCAGCTCGCGTGGCGGGCCAGCAGATACGCAGTATTTT	CASSSRGGPADTQYF